This T cell receptor beta chain derives from a study of blood T cell repertoires in COVID-19. As for the study in general: Spain, Italy and the United States supplied samples that represented acute and convalescent COVID-19. In each case, the material was cDNA or gDNA derived from T cells, B-cell-depleted T cells, or PBMCs.

How the authors handled the data: Estimates of nucleated cell counts were drawn from the amplification of reference gene primers. Profiling relied on immunoSEQ multiplex PCR, and the TCRdb table lists in-frame clones only, not all of them. V and J calls plus clone size are reproduced from that table; the DNA served to infer D and trimming. The sample comprises 130,000 or so clones, roughly 88% of which are singletons, and roughly 1.4% rests with the top ten. V lost 5 bases to trimming and J lost 5 bases; unmatched junction nucleotides: 6. The CDR3 sequence is 14 residues long. Germline assignment: CDR1 MGHRA and CDR2 YSYEKL.

The specimen was peripheral blood. The sequence was obtained from a woman aged 60-75 years with acute or convalescent COVID-19. V is TRBV4-1 and J is TRBJ2-5; TRBD1 matches 9 bases. The CDR3 sequence is CASSSGTGRETQYF. The DNA of the CDR3 is TGCGCCAGCAGCTCCGGGACAGGGCGGGAGACCCAGTACTTC.